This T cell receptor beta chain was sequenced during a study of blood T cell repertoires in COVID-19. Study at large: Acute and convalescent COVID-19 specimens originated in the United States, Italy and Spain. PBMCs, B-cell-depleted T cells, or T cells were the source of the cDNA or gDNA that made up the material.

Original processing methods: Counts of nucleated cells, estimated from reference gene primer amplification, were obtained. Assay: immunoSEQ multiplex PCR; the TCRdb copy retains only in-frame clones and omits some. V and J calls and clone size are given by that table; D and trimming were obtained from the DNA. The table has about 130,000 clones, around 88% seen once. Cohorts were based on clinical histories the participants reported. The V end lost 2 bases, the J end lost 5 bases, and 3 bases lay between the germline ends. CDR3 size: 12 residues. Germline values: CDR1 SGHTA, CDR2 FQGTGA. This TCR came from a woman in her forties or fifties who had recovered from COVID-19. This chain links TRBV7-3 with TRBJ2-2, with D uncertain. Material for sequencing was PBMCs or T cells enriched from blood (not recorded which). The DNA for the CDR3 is TGTGCCAGCAGCTTAGAGACCGGGGAGCTGTTTTTT. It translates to CASSLETGELFF. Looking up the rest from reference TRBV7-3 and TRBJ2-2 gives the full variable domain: GAGVSQTPSNKVTEKGKYVELRCDPISGHTALYWYRQSLGQGPEFLIYFQGTGAADDSGLPNDRFFAVRPEGSVSTLKIQRTERGDSAVYLCASSLETGELFFGEGSRLTVL.